This T cell receptor beta chain was captured in a study of blood T cells in healthy people across ages. Study findings and constraints: Older age coincided with a roughly linear decline in TCR beta diversity per million T cells.

The V gene lost 3 bases and the J gene lost 2 bases, with 18 bases spanning the gap. Germline CDR1 reads SGHDT; CDR2 reads YYEEEE. The length of the CDR3 is 16 residues. Alongside a J-beta primer mix, a sample-barcoded 5' primer served in a second PCR lasting roughly 7 to 12 cycles. TCRdb ran MiXCR on the 5' RACE reads and lists one entry per CDR3 protein. This table holds about 900,000 distinct CDR3 sequences, approximately 67% found once. As to this clonotype: Its specificity is unknown.

Healthy Russian Caucasian donors spanned ages about 6 to 95 years. V and J are TRBV5-6 and TRBJ2-7; D not resolved. This TCR was sampled from a man younger than 45 in good health. Sequenced input: blood. The CDR3 reads CASSSLGSGKTYEQYF. The CDR3 DNA follows: TGTGCCAGCAGCTCGCTTGGCTCGGGCAAGACCTACGAGCAGTACTTC.